This T cell receptor beta chain is drawn from a study of T-cell memory formation after mild COVID-19. Study information: TCR clusters were mostly donor specific. Study observations and caveats: Those CD4+ clones that contracted were mainly in CM and EM (CD8+ ones in EMRA). Still unconfirmed is whether the second-wave clones peaking on day 37 recognized SARS-CoV-2.

The TCR alpha and TCR beta cDNA libraries, bearing sample barcodes and UMIs, were generated by 5'RACE using constant-segment primers. TCRdb recomputed calls from the 5' RACE reads with MiXCR, one row per CDR3 protein. The profile shows hundreds of thousands of distinct CDR3 sequences, around a sixth of them singletons. About this clonotype itself: Its target is not known.

The CDR3 covers 15 residues. Germline CDR1 reads MNHEY; CDR2 reads SMNVEV (reference sequence). The ends were cut back, 2 bases at V and 6 bases at J, with 16 bases in the middle. The sequencing sample was made of PBMCs or a T cell subset sorted from them (not recorded which). This clonotype was obtained from an adult woman who had mild COVID-19 (a few samples of this study predate the infection). Cell type and time point are not known. The chain uses TRBV27 and TRBJ1-2; D gene ambiguous. This chain's CDR3 is CASSLSLGVSDGYTF. As DNA, the CDR3 is TGTGCCAGCAGTTTAAGTTTGGGAGTATCGGATGGCTACACCTTC.